What follows is one T cell receptor beta chain and its context. Its antigen is unidentified. Measured with immunoSEQ multiplex PCR; TCRdb has only the in-frame clones, and not every one. The sample includes 20,000 to 25,000 clones, around 84% of them seen just once. The sample is drawn from a study of OX40 agonist ivuxolimab in advanced cancers. Study-level background: An anti-OX40 (CD134) antibody with agonistic activity, ivuxolimab, was administered to patients. At approximately 83% male, the cohort had a mean age of approximately 64 years, ranging from roughly 20 to 90.

The study, taken as a whole, reports: Antigens targeted by the expanded peripheral T cells were not determined. The CD4+ and CD8+ T cells in the blood had expanded clonally by week 6 at 0.1 to 3.0 mg/kg.

Germline V CDR1 and CDR2: MNHEY, SVGAGI. J was trimmed by 5 bases and V by 2 bases; bases with no gene match: 2. The CDR3 consists of 13 residues. The sequenced sample was CD4+ or CD8+ T cells sorted from blood, obtained in a trial of the OX40 agonist ivuxolimab. The source is an adult with an advanced solid tumor such as melanoma, head and neck, liver or kidney cancer. The chain combines TRBV6-5 with TRBJ2-7, with 8 bases fitting TRBD2. CDR3: CASSYPGGDEQYF. DNA of the CDR3: TGTGCCAGCAGTTACCCGGGAGGGGACGAGCAGTACTTC.